The T cell receptor beta chain under discussion was sequenced for a study of CD8+CD57+ T cells in acquired aplastic anemia. Findings and caveats of the study: Roughly 30 was the count of CD8+ CDR3 sequences that patients shared with controls. Between the patient and control groups, CD8+ Simpson's diversity did not differ significantly.

Patients picked for sequencing had shown CD8+CD57+ cell expansion detected by flow cytometry. Genomic DNA served as template for TCR beta VDJ and CDR3 profiling. MiXCR was run by TCRdb on the reads, yielding one entry per CDR3 protein. Altogether about 190,000 distinct CDR3 sequences are present, around 45% being singletons, with the ten largest covering approximately 9.7%. This CDR3 is 18 amino acids long. The germline gives CDR1 SGHNT, CDR2 YYREEE (reference sequence). V lost 1 base, J lost 1 base, and 15 bases lay in between. This clonotype appeared many times. What it binds is unknown. The source material was sorted CD4+, CD8+, or CD8+CD57+ T cells (not recorded which) from PBMCs. This clonotype originated in a human donor with aplastic anemia. The V and J genes are TRBV5-4 and TRBJ2-6, with D hard to call. The CDR3 sequence: CASSLLSLGRSGANVLTF. Written as DNA, the CDR3 is TGTGCCAGCAGCTTGTTGTCCCTAGGAAGGTCTGGGGCCAACGTCCTGACTTTC.